This entry is about one T cell receptor beta chain. Based on its abundance in the sample, this clonotype is medium-sized (0.01 to 0.1%). The clone's antigen remains unknown. No quality values exist for individual bases; no much larger clone is one base distant. This record belongs to a study of MAIT cells during Salmonella Paratyphi A infection (dated by TCRdb to about 2017). For the study in its entirety: Adult volunteers aged 18 to 60 ingested a single dose of 1-5x10^3 CFU of S. Paratyphi A strain NVGH308. Starting at diagnosis, diagnosed volunteers were given ciprofloxacin 500 mg twice a day for 14 days. The paper as a whole reports these results and caveats: MAIT TRBV usage was oligoclonal, favouring TRBV20 and TRBV6, and appeared unchanged by infection. Space occupied by over-represented MAIT clonotypes fell significantly from baseline to mid-infection (about 0.15 to 0.097), with no significant post-infection difference. More expansion or contraction among the top five MAIT clonotypes was shown in diagnosed volunteers than in healthy controls (about 0.5 versus 0.13), suggesting infection-driven repertoire reshaping. Although the availability of volunteer samples limited sample sizes, the sizes were judged adequate for detecting differences between groups.

Library preparation employed 5' RACE. TCRbeta was amplified in two PCR rounds using Phusion High-Fidelity polymerase, and the primers carried sample-specific barcodes. TCRbeta libraries were generated by template-switch cDNA synthesis with SMARTScribe reverse transcriptase and a TRBC-specific primer. The barcoded samples were pooled and then prepared using the NEBNext Ultra DNA Library Prep Kit for Illumina. Libraries were sequenced on an Illumina MiSeq with the MiSeq reagent kit v2, 300 cycles. In the source study's methods: Jemultiplexer demultiplexed the reads by barcode, and MiTCR with default parameters aligned the reads. Non-functional sequences were filtered out with VDJtools, and clonotypes were defined by amino acid sequence, with frequencies based on assigned sequence reads. Clonal space homeostasis binned clonotypes by frequency as over-represented (0.05-1), large, medium and small. Starting from the raw public reads, TCRdb applied fastp trimming at Q25, assembled clones with MiXCR and retained in-frame beta chains. When rows share a CDR3 protein, they turn into one entry using the most common DNA and genes. It is TCRdb's table, rather than the study itself, that gives the V and J calls and clone size. The sample data list fewer than 650 distinct CDR3 sequences, and 35% to 40% of these were observed just once. The leading ten clones occupy roughly 51% of the sample.

The CDR1 and CDR2 encoded by the germline V gene (reference sequence) are DFQATT and SNEGSKA. Reading from cysteine to phenylalanine, the CDR3 counts 13 amino acids. CDR3 DNA only is kept here, 39 bases in frame from base 1. The time point label on this specimen signifies: before S. Paratyphi A challenge (baseline). MAIT cells, defined as Valpha7.2+ CD161+ T cells, were identified and sorted by flow cytometry. Circulating MAIT cell TCRbeta repertoires were profiled longitudinally in several volunteers in whom enteric fever developed after controlled oral challenge with live Salmonella Paratyphi A. Every diagnosed volunteer provided MAIT cell samples at pre-infection, mid-infection and post-infection timepoints. Enteric fever was diagnosed as Paratyphi A bacteremia and/or persistent fever above 38 °C lasting more than 12 hours. Infection was diagnosed in challenged volunteers between day 4 and day 7 after challenge. For RNA extraction, roughly 5,000 to 10,000 MAIT cells from each sample were sorted straight into RNAqueous-Micro lysis buffer. Lymphoprep gradient centrifugation was used to isolate peripheral blood mononuclear cells from blood samples and leukocyte cones. A BD FACSAria Fusion or BD FACSAria III sorter was used for cell sorting.

The sample here was MAIT cells from blood, taken at the first sampling point of the challenge study. The TCR was taken from a person aged 18 to 70 who was deliberately infected with Salmonella Paratyphi A in a paratyphoid fever challenge study. The sequence is built from TRBV20-1 and TRBJ1-2, and possibly TRBD1, on 5 matching bases. The CDR3 here reads CSYLGGDVYGYTF. The bases read TGCAGCTACCTGGGGGGAGACGTCTATGGCTACACCTTC.